The TCR beta chain under discussion was sequenced for a study of identical twins. V shed 4 bases, J shed 4 bases, and the junction held 3 bases outside the gene matches. This CDR3 is built from 14 residues. From germline, CDR1 is SEHNR and CDR2 FQNEAQ (reference sequence). Each CDR3 protein gets one entry after TCRdb re-called the 5' RACE reads with MiXCR. Of 1.5 million to 2 million distinct CDR3 sequences in the sample, around a third were seen once. V gene TRBV7-9 combines with J gene TRBJ1-2; 10 positions agree with TRBD1. The source is a newborn girl in good health. The specimen sequenced was cord blood. This CDR3 is CASSWGQGFYGYTF. As DNA, the CDR3 is TGTGCCAGCAGCTGGGGACAGGGGTTCTATGGCTACACCTTC.